This T cell receptor (beta chain) was observed in a study of blood T cells in healthy people across ages. Comment on this clonotype: No antigen is known for it.

The study's findings and limits: Measured against age, TCR beta diversity per million T cells decreased in a roughly linear manner.

The germline gives CDR1 MNHEY, CDR2 SVGEGT. This CDR3 region has 13 residues. The V end lost 8 bases, the J end lost 6 bases, and 14 bases lay between the germline ends. Alongside a J-beta primer mix, a sample-barcoded 5' primer served in a second PCR lasting about 7 to 12 cycles. TCRdb itself ran the 5' RACE reads through MiXCR, one entry per CDR3 protein. The table shows over 1,300,000 distinct CDR3 sequences, with approximately 59% occurring only once. Material for sequencing was blood. This sequence was found in a man aged 18 to 29 in good health. The chain has TRBV6-2 or TRBV6-3 and TRBJ2-1, with D maybe TRBD2 (5 bases). CDR3 DNA sequence: TGTGCCAGCTATCGGGGATCCCTCAATGAGCAGTTCTTC. Its protein is CASYRGSLNEQFF.